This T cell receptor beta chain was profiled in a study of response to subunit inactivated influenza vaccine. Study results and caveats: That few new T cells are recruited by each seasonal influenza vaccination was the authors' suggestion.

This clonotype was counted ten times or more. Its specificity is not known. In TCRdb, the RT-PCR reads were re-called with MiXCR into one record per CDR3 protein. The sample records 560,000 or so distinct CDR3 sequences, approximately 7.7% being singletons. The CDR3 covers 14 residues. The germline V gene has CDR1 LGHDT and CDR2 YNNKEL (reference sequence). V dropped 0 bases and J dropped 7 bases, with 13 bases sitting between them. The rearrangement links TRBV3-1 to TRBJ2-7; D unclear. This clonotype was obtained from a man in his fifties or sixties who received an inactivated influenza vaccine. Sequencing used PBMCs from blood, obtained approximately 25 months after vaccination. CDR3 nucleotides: TGTGCCAGCAGCCAAGATTCGACTTTTCAAGAGCAGTACTTC. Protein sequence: CASSQDSTFQEQYF.